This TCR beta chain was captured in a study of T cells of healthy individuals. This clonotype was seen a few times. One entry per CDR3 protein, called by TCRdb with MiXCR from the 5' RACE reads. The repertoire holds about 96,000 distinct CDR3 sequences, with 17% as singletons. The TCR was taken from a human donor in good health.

Here the CDR3 DNA reads TGTGCCAGCAGCTTATATGGGGTTGTACATTATGGCTACACCTTC. Its protein is CASSLYGVVHYGYTF. The chain employs TRBV7-2 and TRBJ1-2; D is unclear. There are 15 residues in the CDR3. The V end was cut by 2 bases, the J end by 5 bases, with 15 bases between. Germline V CDR1 and CDR2: SGHTA, FQGNSA.